Following are 29 T cell receptor beta chains from one sample sequenced in a study of regulatory T cells in long-lasting Graves disease. CDR3-region Arm-PCR and iRepertoire HTBI primers produced the TCR beta libraries. TCRdb reanalysed the multiplex PCR reads using MiXCR and keeps one entry per CDR3 protein. The data contain about 430,000 distinct CDR3 sequences, 14% to 15% of them singletons. Time point defined: newly diagnosed GD, antithyroid drugs for less than 3 months. The TCR library was prepared using RNA isolated from PBMCs. The sample was also linked to a second study, of T cells in Graves' hyperthyroidism and ophthalmopathy.

The source material was peripheral blood mononuclear cells (PBMCs), sampled at new diagnosis, from a patient treated with antithyroid drugs. These receptors all come from a woman between 35 and 50 years old with Graves disease.

This clonotype came up many times. The J gene is TRBJ2-5, the V gene TRBV7-9, with 8 bases that match TRBD1. Germline CDR1 reads SEHNR; CDR2 reads FQNEAQ (reference sequence). The length of the CDR3 is 17 residues. Unmatched junction bases numbered 14, after V lost 3 bases and J lost 5 bases. CDR3 residues: CASSLEGGRGLWETQYF. The CDR3 region has the DNA TGTGCCAGCAGCTTGGAAGGAGGCAGGGGGCTTTGGGAGACCCAGTACTTC. Full variable domain (remainder filled in from reference TRBV7-9 and TRBJ2-5): DTGVSQNPRHKITKRGQNVTFRCDPISEHNRLYWYRQTLGQGPEFLTYFQNEAQLEKSRLLSDRFSAERPKGSFSTLEIQRTEQGDSAMYLCASSLEGGRGLWETQYFGPGTRLLVL.

As for this clonotype: This may come from a read error, since a much larger clone is one base off. The CDR3 loop reads CASSLVWGKKNTEASF. The CDR3 DNA reads as TGTGCCAGCAGCTTAGTTTGGGGCAAAAAGAACACTGAAGCTTCCTTT. The rearrangement joins TRBV11-2 to TRBJ1-1; possible D gene TRBD1, 5 bases. The germline V gene has CDR1 SGHAT and CDR2 FQNNGV. The CDR3 has 16 residues.

CDR3 nucleotides: TGTGCCAGCAGCTTAGTGACTAGCGGGACGACCTACGAGCAGTACTTC. Protein: CASSLVTSGTTYEQYF. J is TRBJ2-7 and V is TRBV7-8; 11 bases align to TRBD2. The CDR3 runs to 16 residues. Germline CDR1 reads SGHVS; CDR2 reads FQNEAQ. The V gene end was trimmed by 1 base and the J gene end by 2 bases; junction bases not matched to a gene: 4.

This clonotype showed up many times. The CDR3 sequence is CASGFIDRTWQESTDTQYF. The CDR3 DNA follows: TGTGCTAGTGGTTTTATAGATAGGACGTGGCAGGAGTCCACAGATACGCAGTATTTT. The gene calls are TRBV12-5 and TRBJ2-3; no firm D call. V lost 3 bases to trimming and J lost 2 bases, with 24 bases between them. CDR1 is LGHNT and CDR2 is FRNRAP in the germline V gene. This CDR3 is 19 amino acids long.

This clonotype was detected many times. The chain is built from TRBV11-2 and TRBJ2-7; D may match TRBD1 or TRBD2 (5 bases each). The CDR3 contains 16 residues. V lost 5 bases, J lost 2 bases, and 19 bases lay in between. The germline V gene encodes CDR1 SGHAT and CDR2 FQNNGV. CDR3 DNA sequence: TGTGCCAGCAGCGCGCGTGGTCGGGACGCGACCTACGAGCAGTACTTC. Protein product: CASSARGRDATYEQYF.

This clonotype occurred a few times. The chain recombines TRBV5-1 with TRBJ2-7, with 13 bases fitting TRBD2. V lost 4 bases and J lost 10; bases outside the gene matches: 5. The germline V gene has CDR1 SGHRS and CDR2 YFSETQ. This CDR3 is 13 amino acids long. The CDR3 DNA is TGCGCCAGCAGCCTCCGGACTAGCGGGAGTCAGTACTTC. This codes for CASSLRTSGSQYF.

The chain joins TRBV30 to TRBJ1-5; 9 nucleotides match TRBD1. From germline, CDR1 is GTSNPN and CDR2 SVGIG (reference sequence). The CDR3 has 14 residues. V shed 4 bases and J 4 bases; nucleotides not matched to a gene: 5. CDR3 amino acids: CAWNTGTGNQPQHF. CDR3 in DNA: TGTGCCTGGAACACTGGGACAGGGAATCAGCCCCAGCATTTT.

This chain links TRBV5-5 with TRBJ2-5; TRBD2 aligns across 9 bases. Germline loops: CDR1 SGHKS, CDR2 YYEKEE (reference sequence). This CDR3 contains 16 residues. The trim removed 4 bases at V and 2 bases at J, leaving 9 bases unmatched. The CDR3 region is CASSLRLAGLQETQYF. In DNA, the CDR3 is TGTGCCAGCAGCCTCCGGCTAGCGGGACTACAAGAGACCCAGTACTTC.

This rearrangement joins TRBV6-2 or TRBV6-3 to TRBJ2-3; D is undetermined. The ends were cut back, 5 bases at V and 6 bases at J, with 9 bases in the middle. Germline V gene lookup returns CDR1 MNHEY and CDR2 SVGEGT. This CDR3 region has 12 residues. Written as DNA, the CDR3 is TGTGCCAGCAGTCGACACCGGGATACGCAGTATTTT. This gives the protein CASSRHRDTQYF.

This clonotype was seen at least ten times. V gene TRBV20-1 combines with J gene TRBJ2-1; 10 bases are shared with TRBD2. The CDR3 sequence is 15 residues long. With V trimmed by 7 bases and J by 7 bases, 13 bases remained unmatched. Germline assignment: CDR1 DFQATT and CDR2 SNEGSKA (reference sequence). CDR3 protein: CSVPSGTSELNEQFF. CDR3 DNA sequence: TGCAGTGTACCGTCGGGGACTAGCGAATTAAATGAGCAGTTCTTC.

In its sample, this clonotype was seen many times. V and J are TRBV18 and TRBJ2-3, with TRBD2 as a possible D gene (5 bases). Trimming shortened V by 0 bases and J by 0 bases, and 13 bases separated the two germline ends. The CDR3 length is 17 residues. The germline gives CDR1 KGHSH, CDR2 LQKENI. The CDR3 DNA sequence: TGTGCCAGCTCACCACCGTCAAGCGGACCTAGCACAGATACGCAGTATTTT. Encoded protein: CASSPPSSGPSTDTQYF.

This clonotype was picked up many times. The V call is TRBV12-3 or TRBV12-4, the J call TRBJ2-7; 7 nucleotides line up with TRBD1. CDR3 size: 13 residues. V shed 7 bases and J 5 bases; nucleotides not matched to a gene: 8. The CDR3 bases are TGTGCCAGCACCAACCGGGACAGCCACGAGCAGTACTTC. This codes for CASTNRDSHEQYF.

This clonotype turned up a few times. The chain carries TRBV3-2 and TRBJ2-3; the table's TRBD1 call for D was not verified on the DNA. TRBV3-2 is flagged as a pseudogene. The CDR3 extends over 16 amino acids. CDR3 sequence: CASSQDRVRGTDTQYF. The CDR3 bases are TGTGCCAGCAGCCAAGACAGGGTAAGAGGAACAGATACGCAGTATTTT.

The chain recombines TRBV4-1 with TRBJ2-5; tentative D call: TRBD2 (5 bases). This CDR3 has 14 residues. Trimming removed 6 bases from V and 5 bases from J, with 16 bases in between. Germline V gene data show CDR1 as MGHRA and CDR2 as YSYEKL. The DNA of the CDR3 is TGCGCCAGCAGAAAGACGGGGTCCCGGGAGACCCAGTACTTC. Its translation: CASRKTGSRETQYF.

This clonotype was recorded at least ten times. The chain combines TRBV7-8 with TRBJ1-3; TRBD1 matches at 10 bases. J was trimmed by 3 bases and V by 4 bases; bases with no gene match: 3. The germline CDR1 and CDR2 sequences are SGHVS and FQNEAQ. The CDR3 consists of 15 residues. CDR3 sequence: CASSSGTGVGNTIYF. DNA of the CDR3: TGTGCCAGCAGCTCCGGGACAGGGGTTGGAAACACCATATATTTT.

To note about this clonotype: This may be a read error: a much more frequent sequence differs by one nucleotide. The conserved phenylalanine or tryptophan normally closing the CDR3 is absent here, so this likely arose from a read error. V gene TRBV19 combines with J gene TRBJ2-1; 8 bases are shared with TRBD1. This CDR3 spans 15 amino acids. With V trimmed by 6 bases and J by 2 bases, 6 bases remained unmatched. The germline gives CDR1 LNHDA, CDR2 SQIVND (reference sequence). The DNA for the CDR3 is TGTGCCAGTAGCACCGGACAGGGCCCCTACAATGAGCAGTTCTTA. Encoded protein: CASSTGQGPYNEQFL.

This clonotype came up a few times. This chain uses TRBV6-9 with TRBJ2-5, with D tentatively TRBD1 (6 bases). V was pared by 3 bases and J by 2 bases, with 10 bases between. The CDR3 has 14 residues. Germline V gene sequence: CDR1 MNHGY, CDR2 SVAAGI. The DNA for the CDR3 is TGTGCCAGCAGTTACTCCCAGGGGCAAGAGACCCAGTACTTC. It codes for CASSYSQGQETQYF.

Here the CDR3 reads CASSSSSNYEQYF. The CDR3, as DNA: TGTGCCAGCAGTTCTAGCTCCAACTACGAGCAGTACTTC. The chain joins TRBV6-5 to TRBJ2-7; D perhaps matches TRBD2 (5 bases). The V end was cut by 4 bases, the J end by 3 bases, with 10 bases between. The CDR3 covers 13 residues. CDR1 is MNHEY, CDR2 SVGAGI, per germline.

This clonotype was seen at least ten times. V usage is TRBV27 and J usage is TRBJ2-7; D not certain. This CDR3 has 14 residues. V lost 0 bases to trimming and J lost 6 bases, with 12 bases between them. Germline-derived CDR1 and CDR2 are MNHEY and SMNVEV (reference sequence). CDR3 DNA: TGTGCCAGCAGTTTATCATTGGTAGCAGGCGAGCAGTACTTC. This sequence encodes CASSLSLVAGEQYF.

The genes are TRBV20-1 and TRBJ2-7; possibly TRBD2 for D (5 bases). The germline gives CDR1 DFQATT, CDR2 SNEGSKA (reference sequence). The germline V and J ends were trimmed by 1 base and 1 base, with 14 bases remaining between them. There are 15 residues in the CDR3. In DNA, the CDR3 is TGCAGTGCTAGAGGGGTAGGAGGACGTTCCTACGAGCAGTACTTC. It translates to CSARGVGGRSYEQYF.

This clonotype came up many times. The rearrangement uses TRBV6-1 and TRBJ2-7; 8 positions match TRBD1. Germline values: CDR1 MNHNS, CDR2 SASEGT. Losses at the gene ends were 3 bases for V and 7 bases for J; bases not matched to a gene: 8. The CDR3 is made up of 14 amino acids. As DNA, the CDR3 is TGTGCCAGCAGTGACCAGACAGGGGAAAATGAGCAGTACTTC. It translates to CASSDQTGENEQYF.

Comment on this clonotype: Being one base from a much bigger clone, this may be a read error. The chain joins TRBV30 to TRBJ2-3; the match to TRBD1 covers 8 bases. Germline V gives CDR1 GTSNPN, CDR2 SVGIG (reference sequence). CDR3 length: 12 residues. This chain's CDR3 is CAWSVQGAWALF. CDR3 in DNA: TGTGCCTGGAGTGTCCAGGGGGCTTGGGCTCTCTTT. Using reference TRBV30 and TRBJ2-3 for the parts outside the CDR3, the full variable domain is SQTIHQWPATLVQPVGSPLSLECTVEGTSNPNLYWYRQAAGRGLQLLFYSVGIGQISSEVPQNLSASRPQDRQFILSSKKLLLSDSGFYLCAWSVQGAWALFGPGTRLTVL.

This CDR3 reads CASSVGTAEAFF. The CDR3 DNA is TGTGCCAGCAGCGTAGGGACGGCTGAAGCTTTCTTT. The J gene is TRBJ1-1, the V gene TRBV9; no clear D. V was trimmed by 0 bases and J by 6 bases, leaving 6 bases between them. The CDR3 runs to 12 residues. Looked up from germline, CDR1 is SGDLS and CDR2 is YYNGEE.

This clonotype was seen a few times. The rearrangement links TRBV20-1 to TRBJ1-2; D gene uncertain. CDR1 and CDR2 from the germline V gene are DFQATT and SNEGSKA (reference sequence). Trimming removed 6 bases at V and 7 bases at J, with 15 bases between. The CDR3 runs 12 residues. Written as DNA, the CDR3 is TGCAGTGCAAAAATTATGGCAGGTGGCTACACCTTC. It yields the protein CSAKIMAGGYTF.

This clonotype came up a few times. Here the CDR3 reads CASSYRVRETQYF. CDR3 nucleotide sequence: TGCGCCAGCAGTTACCGGGTACGGGAGACCCAGTACTTC. This sequence joins TRBV4-1 and TRBJ2-5; the D is unclear. This CDR3 has 13 residues. V shed 6 bases and J shed 5 bases, with 13 bases lying between them. CDR1 is MGHRA, CDR2 YSYEKL, per germline.

The J gene is TRBJ2-3, the V gene TRBV29-1; D call uncertain. V lost 8 bases to trimming and J lost 2 bases, with 17 bases between them. The CDR3 runs to 14 residues. Germline V gene lookup returns CDR1 SQVTM and CDR2 ANQGSEA. CDR3 sequence: CSSLEATNTDTQYF. CDR3 in DNA: TGCAGCTCGCTGGAAGCGACCAACACAGATACGCAGTATTTT.

This clonotype appeared many times. One end of the junction does not line up with germline, which may come from a read error. This chain links TRBV28 with TRBJ2-5, with 10 positions matching TRBD2. The germline V gene has CDR1 MDHEN and CDR2 SYDVKM. The CDR3 loop spans 19 amino acids. This CDR3 is CASNLPLEGSGRNQETQYF. CDR3 DNA: TGTGCCAGCAATTTACCCTTGGAGGGTAGCGGGAGGAACCAAGAGACCCAGTACTTC.

This clonotype was observed many times. The rearrangement joins TRBV5-1 to TRBJ2-5; D not resolved. The CDR3 sequence is 15 residues long. V lost 0 bases and J 3 bases, leaving 12 bases between the germline ends. CDR1 is SGHRS, CDR2 YFSETQ, per germline. The CDR3 region has the DNA TGCGCCAGCAGCTTGGTAGGACCACAAAAAGAGACCCAGTACTTC. This gives the protein CASSLVGPQKETQYF.

This chain joins TRBV15 and TRBJ2-3; 11 nucleotides line up with TRBD2. The CDR3 length is 17 residues. CDR1 and CDR2 (germline): LNHNV, YYDKDF (reference sequence). Unmatched junction bases numbered 3, after V lost 1 base and J lost 0 bases. The CDR3 protein is CATSRALAGASTDTQYF. For the CDR3, the DNA is TGTGCCACCAGCAGAGCACTAGCGGGGGCTAGCACAGATACGCAGTATTTT.